Following are 13 T cell receptor beta chains from one sample sequenced in a study of radiotherapy plus CTLA-4 blockade in lung cancer. Method: immunoSEQ multiplex PCR; TCRdb's copy keeps in-frame clones and lacks some. Of about 83,000 clones in the sample, roughly 79% are singletons; the top ten hold under 4.5%. This specimen was peripheral blood, taken from a patient treated with radiotherapy plus ipilimumab. The receptors here all came from a human donor with non-small cell lung cancer who had a partial response to radiotherapy plus ipilimumab. Some clones in this sample may be carry-over from other donors' samples.

The rearrangement uses TRBV9 and TRBJ2-5; 8 nucleotides agree with TRBD1. This CDR3 contains 16 residues. The junction had 9 bases not matched to a gene; V was cut back by 0 bases and J by 5 bases. CDR1 SGDLS and CDR2 YYNGEE come from the germline V gene. The CDR3 reads CASSVARGQVMETQYF. The DNA of the CDR3 is TGTGCCAGCAGCGTAGCTCGGGGACAGGTAATGGAGACCCAGTACTTC.

V is TRBV6-5 and J is TRBJ1-5; D unclear. The germline CDR1 and CDR2 sequences are MNHEY and SVGAGI. This CDR3 spans 15 amino acids. Between the trimmed V and J ends, which lost 2 bases and 3 bases, there was a span of 11 bases. Written as DNA, the CDR3 is TGTGCCAGCAGTTACCTTGGAGTCGCCAATCAGCCCCAGCATTTT. The encoded protein is CASSYLGVANQPQHF.

This clone was seen a single time. The rearrangement uses TRBV1 and TRBJ2-6; the tabulated D call, TRBD2, remains unverified against the DNA. TRBV1 is annotated as a pseudogene. This CDR3 is built from 18 residues. CDR3 bases: TGCACCAGCAGGAATTCCGGTTTGTGCCAAAGTCGGGCCAACGTCCTGACTTTC. Protein product: CTSRNSGLCQSRANVLTF.

The rearrangement uses TRBV5-8 and TRBJ1-1; D might be TRBD1 (6 bases). The CDR3 spans 16 residues. V was cut by 9 bases and J by 0 bases, with 21 bases left in between. Per germline, CDR1 SGHTS and CDR2 YDEGEE. CDR3 sequence reads: CATTPPHRELNTEAFF. For the CDR3, the DNA is TGTGCCACGACCCCTCCCCACAGGGAACTGAACACTGAAGCTTTCTTT. Full variable domain (rest looked up from reference TRBV5-8 and TRBJ1-1): EAGVTQSPTHLIKTRGQQATLRCSPISGHTSVYWYQQALGLGLQFLLWYDEGEERNRGNFPPRFSGRQFPNYSSELNVNALELEDSALYLCATTPPHRELNTEAFFGQGTRLTVV.

This chain links TRBV5-1 with TRBJ1-2; TRBD1 might be the D (6 bases). V was trimmed by 0 bases and J by 1 base, leaving 10 bases between them. The CDR3 consists of 15 residues. The germline V gene encodes CDR1 SGHRS and CDR2 YFSETQ. The CDR3 coding sequence is TGCGCCAGCAGCTTGGCCGGGACATTTAACTATGGCTACACCTTC. Translating gives CASSLAGTFNYGYTF.

The V gene is TRBV28, the J gene TRBJ2-1; maybe TRBD2 (5 bases). V was cut by 5 bases and J by 0 bases, with 8 bases left in between. The CDR3 covers 14 residues. Germline V gives CDR1 MDHEN, CDR2 SYDVKM. The CDR3 here is CASSTTNSYNEQFF. The CDR3 DNA follows: TGTGCCAGCAGTACGACTAACTCCTACAATGAGCAGTTCTTC.

This chain connects TRBV30 to TRBJ1-3; TRBD1 agrees at 7 bases. V gave up 2 bases and J gave up 0 bases; unmatched junction bases: 7. The CDR3 loop spans 16 amino acids. CDR1 is GTSNPN, CDR2 SVGIG, per germline (reference sequence). The CDR3 bases are TGTGCCTGGAGTTCTCCAGGGGGAGGCTCTGGAAACACCATATATTTT. Its protein product is CAWSSPGGGSGNTIYF. Full variable domain (missing parts from reference TRBV30 and TRBJ1-3): SQTIHQWPATLVQPVGSPLSLECTVEGTSNPNLYWYRQAAGRGLQLLFYSVGIGQISSEVPQNLSASRPQDRQFILSSKKLLLSDSGFYLCAWSSPGGGSGNTIYFGEGSWLTVV.

Only one count was recorded for this clone. The genes are TRBV5-4 and TRBJ2-4, with D possibly being TRBD2 (6 bases). Per the germline V gene, CDR1 is SGHNT and CDR2 is YYREEE (reference sequence). CDR3 length equals 13 residues. Trimming pared 2 bases from V and 5 bases from J, leaving 8 bases between. The CDR3, as DNA: TGTGCCAGCAGCTTACCGGGGGAAAACATTCAGTACTTC. Translating gives CASSLPGENIQYF.

The genes are TRBV5-1 and TRBJ2-2; no firm D call. Trimming left V 0 bases short and J 3 bases short, with 6 bases between. The germline V gene has CDR1 SGHRS and CDR2 YFSETQ. This CDR3 has 14 residues. Here the CDR3 DNA reads TGCGCCAGCAGCTTGGGAGGAGACACCGGGGAGCTGTTTTTT. Residues: CASSLGGDTGELFF.

This chain uses TRBV7-8 with TRBJ2-1, with TRBD2 as a possible D gene (5 bases). V lost 9 bases to trimming and J lost 9 bases, with 21 bases between them. The CDR3 totals 14 residues. Germline loops: CDR1 SGHVS, CDR2 FQNEAQ. The CDR3 DNA reads as TGTGCCAGTAGAACCCCCCCGGGGTCCGGTGAGCAGTTCTTC. It is translated as CASRTPPGSGEQFF.

The chain is built from TRBV6-1 and TRBJ2-5; D is perhaps TRBD2 (6 bases). The CDR3 loop spans 13 amino acids. The V gene's germline CDR1 is MNHNS and CDR2 SASEGT. Trimming cost V 5 bases and J 5 bases, with 12 bases left between them. CDR3 DNA sequence: TGTGCCAGCAGTTTTGGGGGGTTCGAGACCCAGTACTTC. It yields the protein CASSFGGFETQYF.

This clone was observed a single time. J is TRBJ1-5 and V is TRBV19, with D possibly TRBD1 on 6 matching bases. Germline assignment: CDR1 LNHDA and CDR2 SQIVND (reference sequence). Trimming removed 2 bases at V and 2 bases at J, with 10 bases between. The CDR3 is 15 amino acids. The CDR3 coding sequence is TGTGCCAGTAGTATATGGGGGCAAGGCAATCAGCCCCAGCATTTT. It is translated as CASSIWGQGNQPQHF.

The V call is TRBV5-1, the J call TRBJ2-5; TRBD1 might be the D (6 bases). The V gene lost 3 bases and the J gene lost 5 bases, with 14 bases spanning the gap. CDR1 and CDR2 from the germline V gene are SGHRS and YFSETQ. This CDR3 region has 14 residues. CDR3 sequence reads: CASSWSGEQETQYF. As DNA, the CDR3 is TGCGCCAGCAGCTGGTCAGGGGAGCAGGAGACCCAGTACTTC.